This is a list of T cell receptor beta chains from one sample in a study of OX40 agonist ivuxolimab in advanced cancers. The table came from immunoSEQ multiplex PCR; TCRdb's copy has only in-frame clones and leaves some out. The sample consists of 50,000 to 55,000 clones, more than 70% of them appearing once. This sample comprised CD4+ or CD8+ T cells sorted from blood, obtained in a trial of the OX40 agonist ivuxolimab. Receptors originate from an adult with an advanced solid tumor such as melanoma, head and neck, liver or kidney cancer. The CDR3 runs from the conserved cysteine through the conserved F or W. D genes are given only for firm matches. Not all rows give a size; the values are once, few, many and, for expanded clones, a class.

clone size | J gene | D gene | V gene | CDR3 protein | CDR3 DNA
- | TRBJ1-5 | - | TRBV5-8 | CASSFAHQGYSNQPQHF | TGTGCCAGCAGCTTCGCACACCAGGGTTATAGCAATCAGCCCCAGCATTTT
- | TRBJ1-1 | - | TRBV19 | CASTRASGGTEAFF | TGTGCCAGTACCCGGGCCTCGGGGGGCACTGAAGCTTTCTTT
- | TRBJ2-7 | TRBD1 | TRBV5-1 | CASSPGGTGDYEQYF | TGCGCCAGCAGCCCAGGGGGGACAGGGGACTACGAGCAGTACTTC
- | TRBJ2-5 | TRBD2 | TRBV11-3 | CASSFRAGGQETQYF | TGTGCCAGCAGCTTCCGGGCGGGGGGACAAGAGACCCAGTACTTC
- | TRBJ1-3 | - | TRBV18 | CASSTAGPPGNTIYF | TGTGCCAGCTCTACGGCCGGGCCCCCTGGAAACACCATATATTTT
few | TRBJ2-5 | TRBD2 | TRBV5-1 | CASSLAGVRETQYF | TGCGCCAGCAGTTTAGCGGGAGTAAGGGAGACCCAGTACTTC
- | TRBJ2-1 | TRBD1 | TRBV9 | CASSGIQGDSYNEQFF | TGTGCCAGCAGCGGAATCCAGGGGGACTCCTACAATGAGCAGTTCTTC
- | TRBJ2-3 | TRBD2 | TRBV25-1 | CASSEYRGGTDTQYF | TGTGCCAGCAGTGAATACCGGGGGGGCACAGATACGCAGTATTTT
- | TRBJ2-5 | - | TRBV5-4 | CASSFRLDQETQYF | TGTGCCAGCAGTTTCAGACTAGACCAAGAGACCCAGTACTTC
- | TRBJ2-1 | - | TRBV18 | CASSLDRSSYNEQFF | TGTGCCAGCTCACTGGACAGATCCTCCTACAATGAGCAGTTCTTC
once | TRBJ2-7 | - | TRBV5-4 | CASSLTGLRSYEQYF | TGTGCCAGCAGCTTGACAGGGCTTAGATCCTACGAGCAGTACTTC
- | TRBJ1-4 | - | TRBV7-9 | CASSPRGKENEKLFF | TGTGCCAGCTCCCCCCGGGGGAAGGAGAATGAAAAACTGTTTTTT
- | TRBJ2-3 | TRBD2 | TRBV7-8 | CASSLGTSITDTQYF | TGTGCCAGCAGCCTCGGGACTAGTATCACAGATACGCAGTATTTT
- | TRBJ1-5 | - | TRBV2 | CASKRGSNQPQHF | TGTGCCAGCAAAAGGGGTAGCAATCAGCCCCAGCATTTT
- | TRBJ2-5 | - | TRBV6-4 | CASKYESETQYF | TGTGCCAGCAAATACGAGTCAGAGACCCAGTACTTC
- | TRBJ2-5 | - | TRBV6-1 | CASSDPLGSLKGETQYF | TGTGCCAGCAGTGACCCCCTAGGATCGCTAAAGGGGGAGACCCAGTACTTC
- | TRBJ1-1 | - | TRBV19 | CASSIGYGAPQNTEAFF | TGTGCCAGTAGTATCGGGTACGGGGCACCGCAGAACACTGAAGCTTTCTTT
- | TRBJ1-2 | TRBD1 | TRBV9 | CASSVDEGAIGYTF | TGTGCCAGCAGCGTAGATGAGGGGGCGATCGGCTACACCTTC
- | TRBJ1-4 | - | TRBV30 | CAWSGGATNEKLFF | TGTGCCTGGAGTGGGGGTGCAACTAATGAAAAACTGTTTTTT
- | TRBJ2-1 | - | TRBV9 | CASSPSTGAYNEQFF | TGTGCCAGCAGCCCTTCTACGGGGGCATACAATGAGCAGTTCTTC
- | TRBJ2-3 | TRBD2 | TRBV19 | CASSTGLAGSTDTQYF | TGTGCCAGTAGTACCGGACTAGCGGGAAGCACAGATACGCAGTATTTT
- | TRBJ2-3 | TRBD2 | TRBV6-5 | CASSLVAGEVDTQYF | TGTGCCAGCAGTCTTGTAGCGGGAGAGGTCGATACGCAGTATTTT
- | TRBJ1-6 | - | TRBV10-3 | CAIGGLSYNSPLHF | TGTGCCATCGGGGGGCTCTCCTATAATTCACCCCTCCACTTT
- | TRBJ2-1 | - | TRBV11-2 | CASSWGPGIPYNEQFF | TGTGCCAGCAGCTGGGGGCCGGGGATCCCCTACAATGAGCAGTTCTTC
- | TRBJ1-1 | - | TRBV10-1 | CASRQGSNTEAFF | TGCGCCAGCAGACAGGGCTCGAACACTGAAGCTTTCTTT
- | TRBJ2-5 | TRBD1 | TRBV29-1 | CSVEDKGGIETQYF | TGCAGCGTTGAAGATAAAGGGGGCATAGAGACCCAGTACTTC
- | TRBJ1-6 | - | TRBV6-6 | CASSYWEFNSPLHF | TGTGCCAGCAGTTACTGGGAGTTTAATTCACCCCTCCACTTT
- | TRBJ2-5 | - | TRBV4-2 | CASSQVEIEETQYF | TGTGCCAGCAGCCAAGTGGAAATCGAAGAGACCCAGTACTTC
- | TRBJ1-3 | TRBD1 | TRBV11-2 | CASSLTGAGNTIYF | TGTGCCAGCAGCTTAACAGGGGCTGGAAACACCATATATTTT
- | TRBJ2-7 | - | TRBV4-1 | CASSQDQGSYEQYF | TGCGCCAGCAGCCAAGATCAAGGGTCCTACGAGCAGTACTTC
- | TRBJ2-7 | TRBD1 | TRBV2 | CASSRTGYEQYF | TGTGCCAGCAGCCGGACAGGCTACGAGCAGTACTTC
few | TRBJ1-1 | - | TRBV30 | CAWKLSGNTEAFF | TGTGCCTGGAAGCTGTCCGGGAACACTGAAGCTTTCTTT
- | TRBJ1-2 | - | TRBV5-6 | CASSPSGDGYTF | TGTGCCAGCAGCCCTTCCGGGGATGGCTACACCTTC
- | TRBJ2-1 | - | TRBV7-6 | CASSGDQKEQFF | TGTGCCAGCAGCGGGGATCAGAAAGAGCAGTTCTTC
- | TRBJ2-1 | - | TRBV19 | CASSYSSRDGNNEQFF | TGTGCCAGTAGTTACTCCTCGCGGGATGGTAACAATGAGCAGTTCTTC
- | TRBJ2-2 | TRBD2 | TRBV7-2 | CASSLSSGRGTGELFF | TGTGCCAGCAGCTTATCTAGCGGGAGAGGGACCGGGGAGCTGTTTTTT
once | TRBJ2-5 | - | TRBV5-4 | CASSSGLGWETQYF | TGTGCCAGCAGCTCAGGGCTCGGGTGGGAGACCCAGTACTTC
few | TRBJ2-7 | - | TRBV20-1 | CSALTDYEQYF | TGCAGTGCGTTGACTGACTACGAGCAGTACTTC
- | TRBJ1-2 | - | TRBV6-6 | CASRLGLAGGYTF | TGTGCCAGCAGACTGGGGCTTGCGGGAGGCTACACCTTC
- | TRBJ2-1 | - | TRBV2 | CASTREQYNEQFF | TGTGCCAGCACGCGGGAACAATACAATGAGCAGTTCTTC
once | TRBJ2-7 | TRBD1 | TRBV5-1 | CASSLTTGDSYEQYF | TGCGCCAGCAGCTTAACCACAGGGGATTCCTACGAGCAGTACTTC
- | TRBJ1-1 | - | TRBV10-2 | CATNMGVAAFF | TGCGCCACGAACATGGGGGTGGCAGCTTTCTTT
once | TRBJ1-2 | TRBD1 | TRBV5-8 | CASDPGTGGYGYTF | TGTGCCAGTGACCCCGGGACAGGGGGCTATGGCTACACCTTC
- | TRBJ2-1 | TRBD2 | TRBV10-1 | CASSFSSGRDNEQFF | TGCGCCAGCAGTTTCAGTAGCGGGAGGGACAATGAGCAGTTCTTC
- | TRBJ2-5 | - | TRBV7-3 | CASSLSGSFAETQYF | TGTGCCAGCAGCTTATCGGGCAGCTTCGCAGAGACCCAGTACTTC
few | TRBJ1-2 | - | TRBV12-5 | CASGLGAGPYGYTF | TGTGCTAGTGGTTTGGGGGCAGGGCCCTATGGCTACACCTTC
once | TRBJ1-2 | - | TRBV5-6 | CASSLGYGYTF | TGTGCCAGCAGCTTGGGCTATGGCTACACCTTC
- | TRBJ2-6 | - | TRBV5-4 | CASSLKSSAGANVLTF | TGTGCCAGCAGCTTGAAATCGAGTGCAGGGGCCAACGTCCTGACTTTC
- | TRBJ2-5 | - | TRBV7-2 | CASSLFPQGSQETQYF | TGTGCCAGCAGCTTATTTCCCCAGGGGTCCCAAGAGACCCAGTACTTC
- | TRBJ2-2 | TRBD2 | TRBV25-1 | CASVPERGEVYTGELFF | TGTGCCAGCGTACCCGAGCGGGGGGAAGTTTACACCGGGGAGCTGTTTTTT
- | TRBJ1-1 | - | TRBV28 | CASSFPPPGRNTEAFF | TGTGCCAGCAGTTTCCCCCCACCCGGGAGGAACACTGAAGCTTTCTTT